A selection of T cell receptor beta chains follows, all from one sample in a study of T cell responses to AZD1222 COVID-19 vaccine. Some clones are missing from TCRdb's copy, which holds only in-frame ones; the method was immunoSEQ multiplex PCR. The repertoire holds about 100,000 clones, roughly 85% seen once, with 5.5% to 7% in the top ten. Sequenced material: peripheral blood, taken on day 0 of AZD1222 vaccination. Receptor source: an adult in good health. Both conserved end residues are part of each CDR3. D genes are given only for firm matches. Some rows mark clone size as missing; the rest say once, few, many or name a class of expanded clone.

D gene: TRBD1; clone size: many; J gene: TRBJ2-7; V gene: TRBV9; CDR3 DNA: TGTGCCAGCAGCGTGGGACAGGGACCCTACGAGCAGTACTTC; CDR3 protein: CASSVGQGPYEQYF
D gene: TRBD1; clone size: .; J gene: TRBJ2-7; V gene: TRBV7-9; CDR3 DNA: TGTGCCAGCAGCTCCACCGGGACAGGCCCCTACGAGCAGTACTTC; CDR3 protein: CASSSTGTGPYEQYF
D gene: .; clone size: .; J gene: TRBJ2-2; V gene: TRBV6-2/TRBV6-3; CDR3 DNA: TGTGCCAGCAGTTACGGAGGAGCCACCGGGGAGCTGTTTTTT; CDR3 protein: CASSYGGATGELFF
D gene: .; clone size: .; J gene: TRBJ2-2; V gene: TRBV11-2; CDR3 DNA: TGTGCCAGCAGCTCCCGTGGGGCGGGTTGGCCCGGGGAGCTGTTTTTT; CDR3 protein: CASSSRGAGWPGELFF
D gene: .; clone size: .; J gene: TRBJ1-2; V gene: TRBV10-3; CDR3 DNA: TGTGCCATCAGCCCAACCGGGACCCTTTTCGTAAACTATGGCTACACCTTC; CDR3 protein: CAISPTGTLFVNYGYTF
D gene: .; clone size: .; J gene: TRBJ1-2; V gene: TRBV6-1; CDR3 DNA: TGTGCCAGCAGTGACAACGACTATGGCTACACCTTC; CDR3 protein: CASSDNDYGYTF
D gene: .; clone size: .; J gene: TRBJ2-6; V gene: TRBV5-5; CDR3 DNA: TGTGCCAGCAGACAAACAGCCTTGGGGGCCAACGTCCTGACTTTC; CDR3 protein: CASRQTALGANVLTF
D gene: .; clone size: .; J gene: TRBJ1-2; V gene: TRBV6-5; CDR3 DNA: TGTGCCAGCAGATCCACCGGGACGGGATCCTATGGCTACACCTTC; CDR3 protein: CASRSTGTGSYGYTF
D gene: TRBD1; clone size: .; J gene: TRBJ1-6; V gene: TRBV12-5; CDR3 DNA: TGTGCTAGTGATAGCGCGTCGGGACAGGGGCGTCATAATTCACCCCTCCACTTT; CDR3 protein: CASDSASGQGRHNSPLHF
D gene: TRBD1; clone size: .; J gene: TRBJ2-1; V gene: TRBV30; CDR3 DNA: TGTGCCTGGAGGGACAGGACAAGGGTCAATGAGCAGTTCTTC; CDR3 protein: CAWRDRTRVNEQFF
D gene: TRBD1; clone size: .; J gene: TRBJ1-5; V gene: TRBV6-5; CDR3 DNA: TGTGCCAGCACCAAGACAGGGGGTCAGCCCCAGCATTTT; CDR3 protein: CASTKTGGQPQHF
D gene: TRBD1; clone size: .; J gene: TRBJ1-2; V gene: TRBV30; CDR3 DNA: TGTGCCTGGAGTGTGTGGCAGGGGGCGAGGTACACCTTC; CDR3 protein: CAWSVWQGARYTF
D gene: .; clone size: .; J gene: TRBJ1-4; V gene: TRBV9; CDR3 DNA: TGTGCCAGCAGCGTAGCAGCTGGGGGGGCTAATGAAAAACTGTTTTTT; CDR3 protein: CASSVAAGGANEKLFF
D gene: .; clone size: once; J gene: TRBJ2-5; V gene: TRBV5-1; CDR3 DNA: TGCGCCAGCAGTTCCACACCGGGACAACAAGAGACCCAGTACTTC; CDR3 protein: CASSSTPGQQETQYF
D gene: .; clone size: .; J gene: TRBJ2-7; V gene: TRBV4-1; CDR3 DNA: TGCGCCAGCAGCCAAGATAGGGGGAGGTGGCAGTACTTC; CDR3 protein: CASSQDRGRWQYF
D gene: .; clone size: once; J gene: TRBJ1-6; V gene: TRBV7-9; CDR3 DNA: TGTGCCAGCAGCTTAGACGGGTCAGGGAGCAATTCACCCCTCCACTTT; CDR3 protein: CASSLDGSGSNSPLHF
D gene: TRBD1; clone size: .; J gene: TRBJ1-6; V gene: TRBV7-9; CDR3 DNA: TGTGCCAGCAGCCTAGGACAGGGGAGCTCACCCCTCCACTTT; CDR3 protein: CASSLGQGSSPLHF
D gene: TRBD2; clone size: .; J gene: TRBJ2-2; V gene: TRBV11-3; CDR3 DNA: TGTGCCAGCAGCCCGACTAGCGGGAGCGTCGGGGAGCTGTTTTTT; CDR3 protein: CASSPTSGSVGELFF
D gene: TRBD1; clone size: .; J gene: TRBJ1-1; V gene: TRBV19; CDR3 DNA: TGTGCCAGTAGTTCACCCGGGACAGGGCTTAAGGCCACTGAAGCTTTCTTT; CDR3 protein: CASSSPGTGLKATEAFF
D gene: .; clone size: .; J gene: TRBJ2-7; V gene: TRBV7-8; CDR3 DNA: TGTGCCAGCAGCCAAGACAGAAATTCCTACGAGCAGTACTTC; CDR3 protein: CASSQDRNSYEQYF
D gene: .; clone size: .; J gene: TRBJ2-7; V gene: TRBV11-3; CDR3 DNA: TGTGCCAGCAGCTTAGGCAGGGACTACGAGCAGTACTTC; CDR3 protein: CASSLGRDYEQYF
D gene: .; clone size: .; J gene: TRBJ1-4; V gene: TRBV15; CDR3 DNA: TGTGCCACCAGCAGAGATCAAACCGGGGAGAATGAAAAACTGTTTTTT; CDR3 protein: CATSRDQTGENEKLFF
D gene: .; clone size: .; J gene: TRBJ1-6; V gene: TRBV10-3; CDR3 DNA: TGTGCCTCCTCCTACACTGAAAATCTTAGCGGCGATTCACCCCTCCACTTT; CDR3 protein: CASSYTENLSGDSPLHF
D gene: TRBD1; clone size: .; J gene: TRBJ1-3; V gene: TRBV7-9; CDR3 DNA: TGTGCCAGCTCTTCCTTGACAGGGTTTGGAAACACCATATATTTT; CDR3 protein: CASSSLTGFGNTIYF
D gene: TRBD1; clone size: .; J gene: TRBJ1-1; V gene: TRBV27; CDR3 DNA: TGTGCCAGCAGAGAACCCGGGACAGGGGTAAACAAAGCTTTCTTT; CDR3 protein: CASREPGTGVNKAFF
D gene: .; clone size: .; J gene: TRBJ1-5; V gene: TRBV2; CDR3 DNA: TGTGCCAGCAGTGAAATGGGCGGTCAGCCCCAGCATTTT; CDR3 protein: CASSEMGGQPQHF
D gene: .; clone size: .; J gene: TRBJ2-7; V gene: TRBV5-4; CDR3 DNA: TGTGCCAGCAGCTCTAGACCCGCCTCCTACGAGCAGTACTTC; CDR3 protein: CASSSRPASYEQYF
D gene: .; clone size: .; J gene: TRBJ2-6; V gene: TRBV19; CDR3 DNA: TGTGCCAGTAGCAAAGGACAGACCTCTGGGGCCAACGTCCTGACTTTC; CDR3 protein: CASSKGQTSGANVLTF
D gene: TRBD1; clone size: .; J gene: TRBJ2-7; V gene: TRBV7-9; CDR3 DNA: TGTGCCAGCAGCTTAGGGGGCTACAGGGGGTACAGCTCCTACGAGCAGTACTTC; CDR3 protein: CASSLGGYRGYSSYEQYF
D gene: .; clone size: .; J gene: TRBJ2-7; V gene: TRBV7-6; CDR3 DNA: TGTGCCAGCAGTGGCGTCGGGGGGCGAAGTAACGAGCAGTACTTC; CDR3 protein: CASSGVGGRSNEQYF
D gene: .; clone size: .; J gene: TRBJ2-3; V gene: TRBV4-1; CDR3 DNA: TGCGCCAGCAGCCAAGGAATCCAGGGGGGGTTGTCAGATACGCAGTATTTT; CDR3 protein: CASSQGIQGGLSDTQYF